What follows are 13 T cell receptor beta chains derived from one specimen sequenced in a study of T-cell reconstitution after alpha-beta-depleted transplantation in children. The authors prepared the TCRbeta library with unique molecular identifiers. TCRdb independently ran MiXCR on the PCR reads; one entry per CDR3 protein. This repertoire shows over 400,000 distinct CDR3 sequences, about 12% found once; its top ten account for about 5.4%. This sample comprised PBMCs from the stem cell graft donor, obtained from the stem cell graft. Source of these receptors: a human donor who donated a stem cell graft to a child with combined immunodeficiency.

The chain uses TRBV6-1 and TRBJ2-3, with a possible D match to TRBD1 (5 bases). The CDR3 runs 17 residues. V was shortened by 1 base and J by 0 bases, with 14 bases between the two germline ends. Germline lookup yields CDR1 MNHNS and CDR2 SASEGT. DNA for the CDR3: TGTGCCAGCAGTGAAGATCCCACAGGTTATAGCACAGATACGCAGTATTTT. It is translated as CASSEDPTGYSTDTQYF.

This chain connects TRBV12-3 or TRBV12-4 to TRBJ1-4; D uncertain. The CDR3 consists of 13 residues. Trimming pared 8 bases from V and 4 bases from J, leaving 11 bases between. CDR3 loop: CASGPQINEKLFF. The CDR3 DNA reads as TGTGCCAGCGGCCCACAGATTAATGAAAAACTGTTTTTT.

This clonotype was observed a few times. The chain joins TRBV30 to TRBJ1-3; D unresolved. Germline CDR1 is GTSNPN and CDR2 is SVGIG (reference sequence). This CDR3 is 14 amino acids long. V was trimmed by 0 bases and J by 3 bases, leaving 9 bases between them. The CDR3 nucleotides read TGTGCCTGGAGTGTAGGGAACCTTGGAAACACCATATATTTT. Translated, it gives CAWSVGNLGNTIYF.

The J gene is TRBJ2-3, the V gene TRBV27; 8 positions agree with TRBD2. This CDR3 has 15 residues. Germline assignment: CDR1 MNHEY and CDR2 SMNVEV (reference sequence). J gave up 2 bases and V 0 bases, and 1 base lay outside the gene matches. The CDR3 sequence is CASSLSSGNTDTQYF. The CDR3 DNA is TGTGCCAGCAGTTTATCTAGCGGGAACACAGATACGCAGTATTTT.

This chain uses TRBV5-4 with TRBJ1-3, with D uncertain. V shed 1 base and J shed 2 bases, with 7 bases lying between them. CDR1 is SGHNT, CDR2 YYREEE, per germline (reference sequence). This CDR3 contains 14 residues. CDR3 loop: CASSLQEAGNTIYF. CDR3 sequence (DNA): TGTGCCAGCAGCTTGCAGGAGGCTGGAAACACCATATATTTT.

This chain uses TRBV12-3 or TRBV12-4 with TRBJ2-7; either TRBD1 or TRBD2 may fit D (5 bases each). V shed 4 bases and J shed 2 bases, with 12 bases lying between them. The CDR3 consists of 14 residues. The CDR3 protein is CASSSRGLTYEQYF. CDR3 DNA sequence: TGTGCCAGCAGTTCTCGGGGCCTAACCTACGAGCAGTACTTC.

This clonotype was detected ten times or more. This chain's CDR3 is CASSLGETGGLGYGYTF. DNA for the CDR3: TGTGCCAGCAGCTTAGGCGAGACAGGGGGCCTAGGCTATGGCTACACCTTC. The chain joins TRBV7-2 to TRBJ1-2, with 10 positions matching TRBD1. Germline assignment: CDR1 SGHTA and CDR2 FQGNSA. With V trimmed by 1 base and J by 4 bases, 9 bases remained unmatched. This CDR3 region has 17 residues.

The rearrangement links TRBV11-3 to TRBJ2-2; D not certain. V was cut by 1 base and J by 7 bases, with 13 bases left in between. The CDR3 spans 15 residues. Germline V gives CDR1 SGHNT, CDR2 YENEEA. CDR3 sequence: CASSLVPLPSGELFF. CDR3 in DNA: TGTGCCAGCAGCTTAGTTCCCTTGCCCAGCGGGGAGCTGTTTTTT.

The V call is TRBV6-5, the J call TRBJ2-7; D is perhaps TRBD1 (6 bases). The germline gives CDR1 MNHEY, CDR2 SVGAGI. Trimming stripped 0 bases from V and 9 bases from J, with 15 bases between. The CDR3 spans 14 residues. CDR3 nucleotides: TGTGCCAGCAGTTACTCCAGGGGACCTAAAGTGCAGTACTTC. It yields the protein CASSYSRGPKVQYF.

This clonotype appeared a few times. This chain connects TRBV5-1 to TRBJ2-2; 8 bases are shared with TRBD2. This CDR3 has 16 amino acids. V dropped 4 bases and J dropped 5; count of bases not matched to a gene: 10. In germline, CDR1 is SGHRS, CDR2 YFSETQ. The CDR3 reads CASSTSGTRGTGELFF. As DNA, the CDR3 is TGCGCCAGCAGCACCTCCGGGACTAGGGGGACCGGGGAGCTGTTTTTT. Variable domain in full (rest from reference TRBV5-1 and TRBJ2-2): KAGVTQTPRYLIKTRGQQVTLSCSPISGHRSVSWYQQTPGQGLQFLFEYFSETQRNKGNFPGRFSGRQFSNSRSEMNVSTLELGDSALYLCASSTSGTRGTGELFFGEGSRLTVL.

This clonotype was recorded at least ten times. The CDR3 loop is CASSLWRSNQPQHF. CDR3 coding DNA: TGTGCCAGCAGCTTGTGGCGTAGCAATCAGCCCCAGCATTTT. The chain employs TRBV7-2 and TRBJ1-5; no clear D. In germline, CDR1 is SGHTA, CDR2 FQGNSA. CDR3 length: 14 amino acids. The ends were cut back, 3 bases at V and 0 bases at J, with 6 bases in the middle.

This clonotype has more than one count but fewer than ten. This chain uses TRBV5-7 with TRBJ1-1; perhaps TRBD1 as D (5 bases). TRBV5-7 is an ORF; its function is uncertain. The CDR3 runs 16 residues. V lost 4 bases to trimming and J lost 1 base, with 17 bases between them. The CDR3 region is CASSPQWGEANTEAFF. The CDR3 nucleotides read TGTGCCAGCAGCCCCCAATGGGGGGAGGCGAACACTGAAGCTTTCTTT.

Many counts were recorded for this clonotype. This rearrangement joins TRBV24-1 to TRBJ1-1, with D maybe TRBD1 (6 bases). V shed 12 bases and J shed 0 bases, with 25 bases lying between them. The CDR3 has 17 amino acids. Germline CDR1 is KGHDR and CDR2 is SFDVKD. CDR3 in amino acids: CAPRGVQGGGVNTEAFF. CDR3 in DNA: TGTGCCCCAAGGGGTGTACAGGGCGGGGGTGTGAACACTGAAGCTTTCTTT.